The TCR beta chain described here comes from a study of PD-1 blockade in classical Hodgkin lymphoma. Findings of the study overall: CD4+ TCR diversity, unlike CD8+, climbed significantly by C4D1. Whatever underlies the repertoire differences (possibly disease activity or prior therapy) remains undefined.

Concerning this clone itself: Its antigen is still unknown.

The CDR3 has 16 residues. The J segment lost 3 bases and the V segment lost 4 bases, leaving 11 bases of the junction unmatched. CDR1 and CDR2 from the germline V gene are MNHEY and SVGAGI. Time point specified: cycle 4 day 1 (C4D1), after 5 to 7 weeks of nivolumab. No patient escaped relapse after autologous stem cell transplantation, and brentuximab vedotin exposure varied. The assay was immunoSEQ multiplex PCR, and TCRdb's table has in-frame clones only and misses some. There are almost 95,000 clones in the sample; 65% to 85% occur only once, and approximately 17% lies in the top ten. Sequenced here: peripheral blood mononuclear cells (PBMCs), sampled before the fourth cycle of nivolumab. The clonotype originates from a human donor with classical Hodgkin lymphoma. The chain uses TRBV6-5 and TRBJ1-1; 7 nucleotides agree with TRBD1. This CDR3 is CASSSQTGFGHTEAFF. CDR3 bases: TGTGCCAGCAGTTCTCAGACAGGGTTTGGGCACACTGAAGCTTTCTTT.